The 17 T cell receptor beta chains given below trace back to one sample, sequenced in a study of long-term antiretroviral therapy in people with HIV. The assay used was immunoSEQ (version v3.0), run at survey level. Clones were read by immunoSEQ multiplex PCR, and TCRdb kept only the in-frame ones, dropping some. The data hold about 21,000 clones, with approximately 80% observed a single time. Material: unsorted PBMCs, obtained 0.1 years before starting antiretroviral therapy. These receptors were collected from a middle-aged man with HIV.

This sequence joins TRBV4-2 and TRBJ2-7, with 7 bases that match TRBD1. CDR1 is LGHNA and CDR2 is YNFKEQ in the germline V gene. The junction had 14 bases not matched to a gene; V was cut back by 4 bases and J by 2 bases. This CDR3 contains 17 residues. The CDR3, as DNA: TGTGCCAGCAGCCCAGTCCCCCCCGGACAGGTAACCTACGAGCAGTACTTC. Its protein is CASSPVPPGQVTYEQYF.

The chain employs TRBV11-2 and TRBJ2-7, with 7 bases aligning to TRBD1. Losses at the gene ends were 3 bases for V and 6 bases for J; bases not matched to a gene: 5. Germline V CDR1 and CDR2: SGHAT, FQNNGV. This CDR3 region has 13 residues. This CDR3 is CASSFYRDSEQYF. The CDR3 coding sequence is TGTGCCAGCAGCTTTTACAGGGACAGCGAGCAGTACTTC. The full variable domain, rest sourced from reference TRBV11-2 and TRBJ2-7, is EAGVAQSPRYKIIEKRQSVAFWCNPISGHATLYWYQQILGQGPKLLIQFQNNGVVDDSQLPKDRFSAERLKGVDSTLKIQPAKLEDSAVYLCASSFYRDSEQYFGPGTRLTVT.

With regard to this clone: One end of the junction fails to match germline, which may point to a read error. This CDR3 reads CRIDRPHQVIF. The CDR3 bases are TGCAGGATAGACAGGCCCCACCAAGTAATCTTC. This chain connects TRBV20-1 to TRBJ2-1; maybe TRBD1 (6 bases). CDR1 and CDR2 (germline): DFQATT, SNEGSKA (reference sequence). The CDR3 sequence is 11 residues long.

This clone occurred a few times. This chain joins TRBV4-1 and TRBJ1-5; D perhaps matches TRBD1 (5 bases). Germline V gives CDR1 MGHRA, CDR2 YSYEKL. The CDR3 length is 15 residues. V was cut by 5 bases and J by 5 bases, with 16 bases left in between. CDR3 in amino acids: CASSSRIGADQPQHF. The CDR3 DNA is TGCGCCAGCAGCTCTAGGATCGGGGCAGATCAGCCCCAGCATTTT.

The chain couples TRBV14 to TRBJ2-3; 8 positions match TRBD1. This CDR3 region has 16 residues. V dropped 4 bases and J dropped 2; count of bases not matched to a gene: 8. Germline V CDR1 and CDR2: SGHDN, FVKESK. The CDR3 sequence is CASSPWTGMFTDTQYF. The CDR3 coding sequence is TGTGCCAGCAGCCCCTGGACAGGGATGTTCACAGATACGCAGTATTTT. The full variable domain, with the rest looked up from reference TRBV14 and TRBJ2-3, is EAGVTQFPSHSVIEKGQTVTLRCDPISGHDNLYWYRRVMGKEIKFLLHFVKESKQDESGMPNNRFLAERTGGTYSTLKVQPAELEDSGVYFCASSPWTGMFTDTQYFGPGTRLTVL.

The chain employs TRBV6-5 and TRBJ2-7; D gene unclear. Trimming removed 2 bases at V and 4 bases at J, with 6 bases between. Germline loops: CDR1 MNHEY, CDR2 SVGAGI. This CDR3 contains 12 residues. The CDR3 DNA follows: TGTGCCAGCAGTTACGAGGTGTACGAGCAGTACTTC. This gives the protein CASSYEVYEQYF.

V gene TRBV6-1 combines with J gene TRBJ2-3; no clear D gene. CDR1 MNHNS and CDR2 SASEGT come from the germline V gene. Deletions cut 1 base from V and 0 bases from J, with 11 bases between. CDR3 length equals 16 residues. CDR3 loop: CASSEGGYSSTDTQYF. As DNA, the CDR3 is TGTGCCAGCAGTGAAGGGGGTTACTCTAGCACAGATACGCAGTATTTT.

This sequence joins TRBV28 and TRBJ2-3; D gene unclear. The V and J ends lost 5 bases and 4 bases respectively, with 7 bases between them. Per the germline V gene, CDR1 is MDHEN and CDR2 is SYDVKM. The length of the CDR3 is 12 residues. The CDR3 region has the DNA TGTGCCAGCAGTCGGGTGCCAGATACGCAGTATTTT. It translates to CASSRVPDTQYF.

V gene TRBV7-2 combines with J gene TRBJ2-7; D is possibly TRBD2 (6 bases). Germline values: CDR1 SGHTA, CDR2 FQGNSA. This CDR3 has 15 residues. V lost 5 bases and J lost 0, with 14 bases in between. The DNA for the CDR3 is TGTGCCAGCAGCCCACGGCCCGGGAGCTCCTACGAGCAGTACTTC. Its translation is CASSPRPGSSYEQYF.

The rearrangement links TRBV7-2 to TRBJ1-2; 9 bases are a match to TRBD1. V lost 3 bases, J lost 13 bases, and 6 bases stayed unmatched. This CDR3 is built from 12 residues. Per germline, CDR1 SGHTA and CDR2 FQGNSA. The CDR3 here is CASSFSGQGSTF. In DNA form, the CDR3 reads TGTGCCAGCAGCTTCTCTGGACAGGGGAGCACCTTC.

The gene calls are TRBV7-2 and TRBJ2-7, with a possible D match to TRBD1 (6 bases). Trimming left V 0 bases short and J 5 bases short, with 11 bases between. The CDR3 has 14 residues. CDR1 and CDR2 (germline): SGHTA, FQGNSA. This chain's CDR3 is CASSLAGGNHEQYF. The CDR3 nucleotides are TGTGCCAGCAGCTTAGCAGGGGGTAACCACGAGCAGTACTTC.

This chain links TRBV5-1 with TRBJ2-1; D unclear. V was pared by 4 bases and J by 4 bases, with 3 bases between. The CDR3 covers 11 residues. Germline V gene lookup returns CDR1 SGHRS and CDR2 YFSETQ. DNA of the CDR3: TGCGCCAGCAGCATTTACAATGAGCAGTTCTTC. This sequence encodes CASSIYNEQFF.

V is TRBV5-1 and J is TRBJ1-4; 7 bases fit TRBD1. The CDR3 has 14 residues. V shed 4 bases and J 8 bases; nucleotides not matched to a gene: 8. Germline CDR1 SGHRS, CDR2 YFSETQ. The CDR3 loop reads CASSRQGFREKLFF. DNA for the CDR3: TGCGCCAGCAGCCGACAGGGTTTCCGGGAAAAACTGTTTTTT.

The V and J genes are TRBV28 and TRBJ1-2; 7 bases fit TRBD1. The V and J ends lost 3 bases and 7 bases, in that order; junction bases with no gene match: 5. There are 13 residues in the CDR3. Germline lookup yields CDR1 MDHEN and CDR2 SYDVKM. The CDR3 spells CASSFVGGSGYTF. DNA of the CDR3: TGTGCCAGCAGTTTTGTAGGGGGCTCTGGCTACACCTTC.

This clone has a single count. The chain joins TRBV30 to TRBJ2-5, with D maybe TRBD2 (5 bases). Germline V gene lookup returns CDR1 GTSNPN and CDR2 SVGIG (reference sequence). The CDR3 extends over 14 amino acids. V was trimmed by 0 bases and J by 3 bases, leaving 11 bases between them. In DNA, the CDR3 is TGTGCCTGGAGTGTACGGCAGCGGAAAGAGACCCAGTACTTC. The encoded protein is CAWSVRQRKETQYF. Based on the CDR3 plus reference TRBV30 and TRBJ2-5, the full variable domain is SQTIHQWPATLVQPVGSPLSLECTVEGTSNPNLYWYRQAAGRGLQLLFYSVGIGQISSEVPQNLSASRPQDRQFILSSKKLLLSDSGFYLCAWSVRQRKETQYFGPGTRLLVL.

The chain recombines TRBV4-3 with TRBJ2-7; no reliable D call. The CDR3 runs to 13 residues. The germline V gene encodes CDR1 LGHNA and CDR2 YSLEER. V lost 1 base to trimming and J lost 5 bases, with 9 bases between them. CDR3 loop: CASSQVRADEQYF. DNA of the CDR3: TGCGCCAGCAGCCAAGTACGAGCCGACGAGCAGTACTTC.

The rearrangement links TRBV5-1 to TRBJ2-3, with 7 bases matching TRBD2. The CDR3 sequence is 14 residues long. V shed 7 bases and J 1 base; nucleotides not matched to a gene: 6. Germline CDR1 is SGHRS and CDR2 is YFSETQ. DNA of the CDR3: TGCGCCAGCCGCCCTGCGGGGGGCACAGATACGCAGTATTTT. Amino acids: CASRPAGGTDTQYF.